This is a list of T cell receptor beta chains from one sample in a study of cytomegalovirus exposure and HLA in healthy donors. Generated by immunoSEQ multiplex PCR, the TCRdb table keeps only in-frame clones and is missing some. The data show some 110,000 clones, with less than 80% seen just once and more than 1.5% held by the top ten. Sequenced sample: PBMCs. The receptors were gathered from a man between 45 and 60 years old in good health and CMV-seronegative. Both conserved end residues are part of each CDR3. The D gene is left open where the match is weak. Not every row has a clone size; where given, it reads once, few, many or a size class.

V	J	D	size	DNA	CDR3
TRBV6-5	TRBJ1-1	.	.	TGTGCCAGCAGTTCCTTGGGACATATGAACACTGAAGCTTTCTTT	CASSSLGHMNTEAFF
TRBV7-2	TRBJ1-2	.	once	TGTGCCAGCAGCACTAGCGCCGAGGGTGGAGGCTACACCTTC	CASSTSAEGGGYTF
TRBV5-1	TRBJ2-1	TRBD1	.	TGCGCCAGCAGCTTGGCCCCAGGGGGCTTTAATGAGCAGTTCTTC	CASSLAPGGFNEQFF
TRBV21-1	TRBJ2-6	.	.	TGTGCCAGCAGCAAAGGTGGTAGCGGGGGCTCTGGGGCCAACGTCCTGACTTTC	CASSKGGSGGSGANVLTF
TRBV29-1	TRBJ2-5	TRBD2	.	TGCAGCGCTGGGGGGGTGAAGGAGACCCAGTACTTC	CSAGGVKETQYF
TRBV7-2	TRBJ2-3	TRBD2	.	TGTGCCAGCAGCCCCCCTGGGACTAGCGGGGGGCCCACAGATACGCAGTATTTT	CASSPPGTSGGPTDTQYF
TRBV2	TRBJ1-5	.	.	TGTGCCAGCAGTTTGGGACATCCAAGCAATCAGCCCCAGCATTTT	CASSLGHPSNQPQHF
TRBV4-3	TRBJ1-1	.	.	TGCGCCAGCAGCCAAGTCATTGGGGAGGAAGCTTTCTTT	CASSQVIGEEAFF
TRBV28	TRBJ1-6	.	.	TGTGCCAGCAGTTCGGTCCGCGGGAAGAGAGGGGAGCCCCTCCACTTT	CASSSVRGKRGEPLHF
TRBV7-8	TRBJ1-2	.	.	TGTGCCAGCAGCTTCGACAGTCCTACTAACTATGGCTACACCTTC	CASSFDSPTNYGYTF
TRBV5-1	TRBJ2-5	TRBD2	.	TGCGCCAGCAGCTTGGCCCCTAGCGGGGGGGCGGAGACCCAGTACTTC	CASSLAPSGGAETQYF
TRBV18	TRBJ1-2	TRBD1	.	TGTGCCAGCTCACCGGGACAGGAGACTGGCTACACCTTC	CASSPGQETGYTF
TRBV7-9	TRBJ2-1	.	.	TGTGCCAGCAGTCTTGGGCTGCCCCTTCCCGATGAGCAGTTCTTC	CASSLGLPLPDEQFF